Included here is one TCR beta chain sequence, with context. The target antigen is unknown. The data are from a study of cytotoxic CD8 clonotypes in ibrutinib-treated CLL. Overall study context: Patients attained approximately 24 partial and 2 complete responses; at median around 68 months, approximately 15 remained remitted while approximately 12 progressed. Study conclusions and caveats: The study found public clonotypes uncommon, contracting or stable on treatment.

Investigators sought sequencing depths of between 1 in 200,000 and 1 in 1 million T cells. Assay: immunoSEQ multiplex PCR; the TCRdb copy retains only in-frame clones and omits some. The data hold hundreds of thousands of clones, with under 75% observed a single time. The clonotype comes from a human donor with chronic lymphocytic leukemia. This sample comprised PBMCs, obtained after 24 months of ibrutinib treatment.

The CDR3: CASSLPTGELNEQFF. CDR3 DNA: TGTGCCAGCAGCTTACCGACAGGGGAGCTCAATGAGCAGTTCTTC. V usage is TRBV5-4 and J usage is TRBJ2-1, with 8 nucleotides matching TRBD1. This CDR3 is built from 15 residues. Germline-derived CDR1 and CDR2 are SGHNT and YYREEE (reference sequence). V dropped 2 bases and J dropped 6; count of bases not matched to a gene: 7.